Below are 17 T cell receptor beta chains sequenced from a single sample in a study of cytomegalovirus exposure and HLA in healthy donors. PCR involved 60 Vbeta and 13 Jbeta primers. Sequencing was performed with immunoSEQ multiplex PCR; in TCRdb, only in-frame clones are kept and a portion is missing. The sample includes about 160,000 clones, about 77% of them seen just once. Sequencing was done on a sample of PBMCs. Receptors were obtained from a woman aged 50 to 60 in good health and CMV-seronegative.

This chain links TRBV7-9 with TRBJ2-1; the D gene is possibly TRBD2 (6 bases). Per germline, CDR1 SEHNR and CDR2 FQNEAQ (reference sequence). This CDR3 comprises 14 residues. Trimming left V 1 base short and J 10 bases short, with 14 bases between. CDR3 amino acids: CASSLGSGGDEQFF. CDR3 bases: TGTGCCAGCAGCTTAGGTAGTGGCGGGGACGAGCAGTTCTTC.

The rearrangement joins TRBV4-2 to TRBJ2-1; D is possibly TRBD2 (6 bases). Germline V gene data show CDR1 as LGHNA and CDR2 as YNFKEQ. Trimming removed 0 bases at V and 6 bases at J, with 12 bases between. This CDR3 region has 15 residues. In nucleotides, the CDR3 is TGTGCCAGCAGCCAAGACGGAGGGCAGGTCAATGAGCAGTTCTTC. Translated: CASSQDGGQVNEQFF.

The chain combines TRBV15 with TRBJ2-2; 7 bases are a match to TRBD1. Germline V lookup: CDR1 LNHNV, CDR2 YYDKDF (reference sequence). This CDR3 is 15 amino acids long. V shed 5 bases, J shed 5 bases, and the junction held 8 bases outside the gene matches. The CDR3 region is CATSVPGTDTGELFF. CDR3 bases: TGTGCCACCAGCGTCCCCGGGACAGATACCGGGGAGCTGTTTTTT.

V and J are TRBV29-1 and TRBJ2-1; 7 positions match TRBD2. This CDR3 has 16 residues. Germline assignment: CDR1 SQVTM and CDR2 ANQGSEA. The trim removed 0 bases at V and 3 bases at J, leaving 8 bases unmatched. CDR3 in amino acids: CSVEDLPREGYNEQFF. The CDR3 coding sequence is TGCAGCGTTGAAGATCTTCCTAGGGAGGGCTACAATGAGCAGTTCTTC.

V is TRBV4-2 and J is TRBJ1-2, with D tentatively TRBD1 (5 bases). This CDR3 contains 15 residues. Germline lookup yields CDR1 LGHNA and CDR2 YNFKEQ. The V end was cut by 0 bases, the J end by 6 bases, with 14 bases between. CDR3 DNA: TGTGCCAGCAGCCAAGATTTGGGGCAGTTGCATGGCTACACCTTC. Its protein is CASSQDLGQLHGYTF.

This chain joins TRBV14 and TRBJ2-3, with D perhaps TRBD2 (6 bases). The CDR3 sequence is 18 residues long. V dropped 1 base and J dropped 0 bases, with 17 bases sitting between them. Germline values: CDR1 SGHDN, CDR2 FVKESK. The CDR3 reads CASSQGPGRRVSTDTQYF. CDR3 in DNA: TGTGCCAGCAGCCAAGGCCCCGGAAGGAGGGTGAGCACAGATACGCAGTATTTT.

V gene TRBV9 combines with J gene TRBJ1-4; TRBD1 agrees at 8 bases. J gave up 4 bases and V 4 bases, and 3 bases lay outside the gene matches. CDR3 length: 14 amino acids. Germline CDR1 reads SGDLS; CDR2 reads YYNGEE. As DNA, the CDR3 is TGTGCCAGCAGCCGACAGGGGATTAATGAAAAACTGTTTTTT. Translated, it gives CASSRQGINEKLFF.

The CDR3 reads CASRTTYLGNEQFF. CDR3 DNA sequence: TGTGCCAGCAGGACAACCTATTTAGGCAATGAGCAGTTCTTC. The chain carries TRBV28 and TRBJ2-1; D is uncertain. V lost 6 bases and J lost 6, with 15 bases in between. The CDR3 has 14 amino acids. The germline V gene has CDR1 MDHEN and CDR2 SYDVKM.

The chain carries TRBV28 and TRBJ2-1; 7 positions agree with TRBD2. The germline V gene has CDR1 MDHEN and CDR2 SYDVKM. The CDR3 consists of 13 residues. Trimming cost V 10 bases and J 9 bases; bases outside gene matches: 12. The CDR3 DNA follows: TGTGCCACCCCCGGGACTAACACGGGTGAGCAGTTCTTC. Translating it yields CATPGTNTGEQFF.

The table lists this clone with a count of one. The genes are TRBV9 and TRBJ2-7; TRBD2 matches at 8 bases. Germline V gene data show CDR1 as SGDLS and CDR2 as YYNGEE. J gave up 3 bases and V 0 bases, and 8 bases lay outside the gene matches. CDR3 length: 16 residues. The CDR3 is CASSVGMAGGVYEQYF. As DNA, the CDR3 is TGTGCCAGCAGCGTAGGGATGGCGGGAGGAGTCTACGAGCAGTACTTC.

This chain uses TRBV6-5 with TRBJ2-7; TRBD1 aligns across 9 bases. In germline, CDR1 is MNHEY, CDR2 SVGAGI. The J segment lost 2 bases and the V segment lost 4 bases, leaving 3 bases of the junction unmatched. This CDR3 is 14 amino acids long. Here the CDR3 reads CASSWTGEAYEQYF. The CDR3, as DNA: TGTGCCAGCAGTTGGACAGGGGAGGCCTACGAGCAGTACTTC.

This chain connects TRBV21-1 to TRBJ2-3; the table gives TRBD2 as D, unverified against the DNA. TRBV21-1 corresponds to a pseudogene. The CDR3 totals 13 residues. CDR3 DNA: TGTGCCAGCAGCGCCGCTAGCGGGGATACGCAGTATTTT. Translated: CASSAASGDTQYF.

The rearrangement uses TRBV20-1 and TRBJ2-7; perhaps TRBD2 as D (5 bases). Trimming cost V 5 bases and J 3 bases, with 8 bases left between them. CDR1 DFQATT and CDR2 SNEGSKA come from the germline V gene (reference sequence). The CDR3 totals 11 residues. For the CDR3, the DNA is TGCAGTGCTTTGACTAACTACGAGCAGTACTTC. Translating gives CSALTNYEQYF.

V usage is TRBV9 and J usage is TRBJ2-6; TRBD1 matches at 8 bases. The V gene's germline CDR1 is SGDLS and CDR2 YYNGEE. This CDR3 region has 16 residues. The trim removed 6 bases at V and 2 bases at J, leaving 7 bases unmatched. In nucleotides, the CDR3 is TGTGCCAGCACCACCTCACAGGGGGCTGGGGCCAACGTCCTGACTTTC. Protein sequence: CASTTSQGAGANVLTF.

V usage is TRBV4-3 and J usage is TRBJ2-7; a weak D match, TRBD2 (5 bases). Trimming left V 0 bases short and J 0 bases short, with 12 bases between. The CDR3 totals 16 residues. Germline V gene data show CDR1 as LGHNA and CDR2 as YSLEER. CDR3 sequence: CASSQDRRPTSYEQYF. The CDR3 DNA sequence: TGCGCCAGCAGCCAAGATAGGAGGCCTACCTCCTACGAGCAGTACTTC.

This clone was recorded only once. In DNA, the CDR3 is TGTGCCAGCAGTGAAGGGGGCCGACAGGGGAGGAATTCACCCCTCCACTTT. Amino acid sequence: CASSEGGRQGRNSPLHF. This chain uses TRBV2 with TRBJ1-6; 8 nucleotides match TRBD1. From germline, CDR1 is SNHLY and CDR2 FYNNEI. The CDR3 has 17 residues. V lost 1 base and J lost 7; bases outside the gene matches: 9.

The rearrangement uses TRBV27 and TRBJ2-2, with 7 bases matching TRBD2. Looked up from germline, CDR1 is MNHEY and CDR2 is SMNVEV (reference sequence). The CDR3 consists of 16 residues. Trimming cost V 5 bases and J 5 bases; bases outside gene matches: 11. The CDR3 bases are TGTGCCAGCAGTCCACGCTGGACTAGAGGTACCGGGGAGCTGTTTTTT. The encoded protein is CASSPRWTRGTGELFF.